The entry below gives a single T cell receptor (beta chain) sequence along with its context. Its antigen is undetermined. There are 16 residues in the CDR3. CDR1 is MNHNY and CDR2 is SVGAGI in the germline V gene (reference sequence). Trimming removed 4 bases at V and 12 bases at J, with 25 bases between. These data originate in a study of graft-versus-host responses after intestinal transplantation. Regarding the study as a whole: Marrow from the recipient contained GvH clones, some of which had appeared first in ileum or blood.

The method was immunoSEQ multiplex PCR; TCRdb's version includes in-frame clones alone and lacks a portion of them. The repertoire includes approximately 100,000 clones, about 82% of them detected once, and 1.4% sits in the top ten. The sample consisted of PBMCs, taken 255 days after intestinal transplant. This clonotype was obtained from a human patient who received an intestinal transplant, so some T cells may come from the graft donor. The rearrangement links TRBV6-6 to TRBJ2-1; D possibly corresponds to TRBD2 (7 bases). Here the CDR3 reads CASSFPADRQTGGQFF. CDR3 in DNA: TGTGCCAGCAGTTTCCCCGCGGACAGACAGACGGGGGGGCAGTTCTTC.